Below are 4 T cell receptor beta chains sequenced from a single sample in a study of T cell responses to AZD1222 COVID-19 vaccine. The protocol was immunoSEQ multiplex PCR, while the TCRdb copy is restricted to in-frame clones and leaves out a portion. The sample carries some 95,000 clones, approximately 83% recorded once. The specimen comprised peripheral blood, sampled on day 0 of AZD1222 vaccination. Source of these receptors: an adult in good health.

CDR3 DNA sequence: TGTGCCAGCAGCTTGGACAGCGTCTACGAGCAGTACTTC. Its protein is CASSLDSVYEQYF. This chain uses TRBV5-6 with TRBJ2-7, with D unresolved. V lost 0 bases and J lost 3, with 7 bases in between. The CDR3 runs to 13 residues. The germline V gene has CDR1 SGHDT and CDR2 YYEEEE.

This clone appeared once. The CDR3 DNA follows: TGTGCCACCAGCAGGAGTCGGGACAGCACCTACGAGCAGTACTTC. It codes for CATSRSRDSTYEQYF. This chain connects TRBV15 to TRBJ2-7, with 7 bases aligning to TRBD1. The ends lost 3 bases at V and 2 bases at J; junction bases unmatched: 7. CDR1 and CDR2 from the germline V gene are LNHNV and YYDKDF (reference sequence). This CDR3 spans 15 amino acids.

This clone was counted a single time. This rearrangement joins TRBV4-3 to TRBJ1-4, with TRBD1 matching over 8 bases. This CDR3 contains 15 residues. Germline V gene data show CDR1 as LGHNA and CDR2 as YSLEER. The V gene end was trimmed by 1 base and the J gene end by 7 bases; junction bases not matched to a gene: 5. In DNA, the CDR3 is TGCGCCAGCAGCCAAGGGGCAGGGGGCCGTGAAAAACTGTTTTTT. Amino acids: CASSQGAGGREKLFF.

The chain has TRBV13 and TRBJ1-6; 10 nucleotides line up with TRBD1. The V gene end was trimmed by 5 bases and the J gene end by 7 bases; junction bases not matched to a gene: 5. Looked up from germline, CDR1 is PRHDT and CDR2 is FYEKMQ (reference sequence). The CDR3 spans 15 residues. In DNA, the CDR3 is TGTGCCAGCAGCGTCGACAGGGGGCAGAATTCACCCCTCCACTTT. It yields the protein CASSVDRGQNSPLHF.